A selection of T cell receptor beta chains follows, all from one sample in a study of identical twins. TCRdb re-derived calls from the 5' RACE reads in MiXCR, one entry per CDR3 protein. This sample yields some 900,000 distinct CDR3 sequences, of which over 9% are seen a single time; around 1.5% belongs to the top ten. These data also featured in a second study, about yellow fever vaccine responses in identical twins.

Input material: PBMCs. The receptor set was obtained from a woman under 30 in good health. CDR3s include the opening cysteine and the closing phenylalanine or tryptophan. Each record gives: clone size, V gene, J gene, D gene, CDR3 protein, CDR3 DNA. D genes are given only for firm matches. Expanded clones get a size class; other rows say once, few or many, or leave the size out.

>few|TRBV7-8|TRBJ2-5|TRBD1
CASSRGQLETQYF
TGTGCCAGCAGCAGGGGACAGTTGGAGACCCAGTACTTC
>many|TRBV20-1|TRBJ2-3|-
CSASPGLNTQYF
TGCAGTGCCAGCCCCGGGTTGAATACGCAGTATTTT
>many|TRBV12-3/TRBV12-4|TRBJ2-7|-
CASSPRDYEQYF
TGTGCCAGCAGCCCTAGGGACTACGAGCAGTACTTC
>-|TRBV27|TRBJ2-5|TRBD1
CASKGAPRGETQYF
TGTGCCAGCAAGGGGGCGCCGAGGGGAGAGACCCAGTACTTC
>-|TRBV6-1|TRBJ1-1|-
CASSPGTRGSTEAFF
TGTGCCAGCAGTCCCGGTACAAGAGGGTCCACTGAAGCTTTCTTT
>-|TRBV4-1|TRBJ2-3|-
CASSPPSWDTQYF
TGCGCCAGCAGCCCCCCATCCTGGGATACGCAGTATTTT
>-|TRBV20-1|TRBJ2-5|-
CSGRRQETQYF
TGCAGTGGGCGGAGGCAAGAGACCCAGTACTTC
>-|TRBV21-1|TRBJ2-3|-
CASSFRTSGRDF
TGTGCCAGCAGCTTTCGGACTAGCGGCAGGGATTTT
>-|TRBV5-1|TRBJ1-1|TRBD1
CASMGFDRGYRNTEAFF
TGCGCCAGCATGGGATTTGACAGGGGGTATCGAAACACTGAAGCTTTCTTT
>few|TRBV12-3/TRBV12-4|TRBJ2-2|-
CASSLGTAGGELFF
TGTGCCAGCAGTCTGGGGACTGCGGGGGGGGAGCTGTTTTTT
>many|TRBV25-1|TRBJ2-1|-
CATTAPLGQFF
TGTGCCACCACGGCCCCTCTGGGGCAGTTCTTC
>few|TRBV11-2|TRBJ2-3|TRBD2
CASSLVGQREGRGRRDTQYF
TGTGCCAGCAGCTTAGTGGGGCAGCGGGAGGGCCGCGGCCGGAGAGATACGCAGTATTTT